This TCR beta chain derives from a study of blood T cell repertoires in COVID-19. About the research overall: Samples representing acute and convalescent COVID-19 were sourced from the United States, Italy and Spain.

V lost 0 bases, J lost 3 bases, and 12 bases lay in between. In germline, CDR1 is GTSNPN, CDR2 SVGIG (reference sequence). The CDR3 spans 16 residues. Original processing methods: Quantification of nucleated cells was approximated via reference gene primer amplification. The data were produced by immunoSEQ multiplex PCR, yet TCRdb's version contains in-frame clones alone and is incomplete. The V and J calls and clone size are taken from that table; D and trimming were inferred from the DNA. This table holds roughly 190,000 clones, roughly four fifths found once. The TCR was taken from a woman aged 40 to 50 with acute or convalescent COVID-19. The sequenced sample consisted of peripheral blood. The rearrangement joins TRBV30 to TRBJ2-6; perhaps TRBD2 as D (5 bases). The CDR3: CAWSVQRLIGANVLTF. The CDR3 DNA reads as TGTGCCTGGAGTGTACAGCGGTTGATTGGGGCCAACGTCCTGACTTTC. Based on the CDR3 plus reference TRBV30 and TRBJ2-6, the full variable domain is SQTIHQWPATLVQPVGSPLSLECTVEGTSNPNLYWYRQAAGRGLQLLFYSVGIGQISSEVPQNLSASRPQDRQFILSSKKLLLSDSGFYLCAWSVQRLIGANVLTFGAGSRLTVL.